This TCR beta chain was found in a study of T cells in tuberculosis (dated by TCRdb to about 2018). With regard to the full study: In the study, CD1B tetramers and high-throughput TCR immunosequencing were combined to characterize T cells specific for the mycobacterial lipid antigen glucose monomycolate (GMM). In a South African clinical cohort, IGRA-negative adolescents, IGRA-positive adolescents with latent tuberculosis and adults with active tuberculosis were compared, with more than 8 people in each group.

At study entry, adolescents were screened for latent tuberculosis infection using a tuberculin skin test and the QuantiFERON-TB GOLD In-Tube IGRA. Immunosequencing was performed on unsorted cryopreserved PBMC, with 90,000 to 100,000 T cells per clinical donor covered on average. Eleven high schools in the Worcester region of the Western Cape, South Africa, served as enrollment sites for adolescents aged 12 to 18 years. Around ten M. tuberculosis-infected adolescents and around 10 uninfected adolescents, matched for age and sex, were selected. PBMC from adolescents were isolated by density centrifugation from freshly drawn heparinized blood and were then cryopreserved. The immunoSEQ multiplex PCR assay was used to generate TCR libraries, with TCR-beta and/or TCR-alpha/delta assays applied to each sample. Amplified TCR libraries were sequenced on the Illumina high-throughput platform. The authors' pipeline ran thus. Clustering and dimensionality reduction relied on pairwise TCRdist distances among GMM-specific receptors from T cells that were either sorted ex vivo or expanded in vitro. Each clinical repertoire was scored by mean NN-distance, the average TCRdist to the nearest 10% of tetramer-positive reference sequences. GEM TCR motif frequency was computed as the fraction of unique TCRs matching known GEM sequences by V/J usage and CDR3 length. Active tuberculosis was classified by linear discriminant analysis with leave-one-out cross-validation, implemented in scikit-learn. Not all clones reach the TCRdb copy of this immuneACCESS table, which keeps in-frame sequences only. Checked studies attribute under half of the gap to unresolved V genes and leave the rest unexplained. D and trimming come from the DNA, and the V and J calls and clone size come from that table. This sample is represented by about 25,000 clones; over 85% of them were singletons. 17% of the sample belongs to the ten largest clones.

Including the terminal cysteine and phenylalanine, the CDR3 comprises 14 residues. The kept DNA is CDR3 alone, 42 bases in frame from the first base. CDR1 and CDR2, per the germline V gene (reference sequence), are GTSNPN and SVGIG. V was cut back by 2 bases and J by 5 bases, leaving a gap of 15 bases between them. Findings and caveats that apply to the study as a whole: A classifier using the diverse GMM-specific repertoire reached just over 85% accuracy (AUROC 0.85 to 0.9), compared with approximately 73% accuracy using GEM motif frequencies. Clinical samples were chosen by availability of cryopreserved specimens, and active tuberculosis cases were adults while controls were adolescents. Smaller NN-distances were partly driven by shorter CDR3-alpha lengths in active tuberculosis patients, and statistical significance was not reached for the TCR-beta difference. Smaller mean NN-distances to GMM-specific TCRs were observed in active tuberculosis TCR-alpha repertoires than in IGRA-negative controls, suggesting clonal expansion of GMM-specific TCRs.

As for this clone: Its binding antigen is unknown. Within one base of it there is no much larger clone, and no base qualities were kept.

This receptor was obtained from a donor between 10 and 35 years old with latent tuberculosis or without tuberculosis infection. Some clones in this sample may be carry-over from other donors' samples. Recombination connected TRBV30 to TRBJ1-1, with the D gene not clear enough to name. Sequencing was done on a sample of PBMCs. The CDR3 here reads CAWSPPGIRTEAFF. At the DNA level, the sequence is TGTGCCTGGAGTCCCCCGGGGATAAGGACTGAAGCTTTCTTT.